A single sample gave rise to the 4 T cell receptor beta chains below, sequenced in a study of glioma-infiltrating T cells. TCR alpha and beta CDR3 regions were amplified from RNA using iRepertoire nested multiplex PCR. TCRdb recomputed calls from the multiplex PCR reads with MiXCR, one row per CDR3 protein. The sample contains about 1,800 distinct CDR3 sequences, 28% of which appear only once. Sequenced input: glioma tissue, nonneoplastic brain tissue, or PBMCs (not recorded which). Every receptor here comes from a human donor with low-grade glioma or glioblastoma, undergoing nonglioma brain surgery, or in good health (not recorded which).

The gene calls are TRBV29-1 and TRBJ2-2; 13 bases agree with TRBD2. CDR3 size: 16 residues. After removal of 5 bases from V and 5 bases from J, the junction contained 8 bases not matched to a gene. In germline, CDR1 is SQVTM, CDR2 ANQGSEA. The CDR3 loop is CSVHGTSGTLTGELFF. Here the CDR3 DNA reads TGCAGCGTTCATGGGACTAGCGGGACCTTGACCGGGGAGCTGTTTTTT.

In regard to this clonotype: A much larger clone lies one base from this, so it may be a read error. The chain is built from TRBV20-1 and TRBJ1-5, with unresolved D. Per the germline V gene, CDR1 is DFQATT and CDR2 is SNEGSKA (reference sequence). This CDR3 has 14 residues. V was trimmed by 6 bases and J by 4 bases, leaving 16 bases between them. Here the CDR3 DNA reads TGCAGTGCACCCCACGGTTGGGTAAATCAGCCCCAGCATTTT. Its protein product is CSAPHGWVNQPQHF.

This clonotype counts as medium-sized. The chain has TRBV18 and TRBJ1-1; 8 positions match TRBD1. The CDR3 runs to 14 residues. V gave up 3 bases and J gave up 5 bases; unmatched junction bases: 5. Germline CDR1 is KGHSH and CDR2 is LQKENI. The CDR3 nucleotides are TGTGCCAGCTCACCGGGACAGGCGGAGACTGAAGCTTTCTTT. Amino acids: CASSPGQAETEAFF.

This clonotype is categorized as large. The rearrangement links TRBV15 to TRBJ1-6; D unclear. The CDR3 runs to 17 residues. Trimming removed 2 bases from V and 4 bases from J, with 15 bases in between. Germline CDR1 is LNHNV and CDR2 is YYDKDF (reference sequence). The CDR3 region has the DNA TGTGCCACCAGCAGATCGGACGGACCTCGGTATAATTCACCCCTCCACTTT. Translating gives CATSRSDGPRYNSPLHF.